This T cell receptor (beta chain) came from a study of T cell repertoires in cytomegalovirus infection. Overall study context: It was the public TCR beta signatures that indicated both CMV infection and matching HLA type.

Findings and limits, study-wide: CMV carriers with the relevant HLA were identified by cumulative public TCR beta family frequency. There were HLA-C-restricted CMV-specific TCR beta clonotypes dominating the ex vivo response.

A single record per CDR3 protein comes from TCRdb applying MiXCR to the reads. The profile shows about 300,000 distinct CDR3 sequences, roughly 25% of them singletons. There are 15 residues in the CDR3. Germline CDR1 is MDHEN and CDR2 is SYDVKM. Trimming removed 5 bases from V and 2 bases from J, with 13 bases in between. With regard to this clonotype: As yet, its antigen is unknown.

The clonotype originates from a human donor in good health (CMV status not recorded). Some clones in this sample may be carry-over from other donors' samples. The sequenced sample was PBMCs. The chain couples TRBV28 to TRBJ1-3; maybe TRBD1 (6 bases). This CDR3 is CASSIDRTTGNTIYF. The CDR3, as DNA: TGTGCCAGCAGTATCGACAGGACGACTGGAAACACCATATATTTT. The full variable domain, completed using reference TRBV28 and TRBJ1-3, is DVKVTQSSRYLVKRTGEKVFLECVQDMDHENMFWYRQDPGLGLRLIYFSYDVKMKEKGDIPEGYSVSREKKERFSLILESASTNQTSMYLCASSIDRTTGNTIYFGEGSWLTVV.